This T cell receptor (beta chain) was found in a study of blood T cell repertoires in COVID-19. CDR1 is SGDLS and CDR2 is YYNGEE in the germline V gene. CDR3 length equals 18 residues. J was trimmed by 1 base and V by 3 bases; bases with no gene match: 14. Here immunoSEQ multiplex PCR was the method, and the copy in TCRdb shows in-frame clones only, minus some. The sample lists roughly 300,000 clones, 70% to 90% occurring once. This TCR derives from a woman aged 30 to 39 who had recovered from COVID-19. V and J are TRBV9 and TRBJ1-1; 8 positions match TRBD1. The sequenced sample consisted of PBMCs or T cells enriched from blood (not recorded which). CDR3 sequence reads: CASSGSGGGKMWNTEAFF. The CDR3 DNA follows: TGTGCCAGCAGCGGGTCAGGGGGCGGGAAGATGTGGAACACTGAAGCTTTCTTT.